A single sample gave rise to the 14 T cell receptor beta chains below, sequenced in a study of CD8+CD57+ T cells in acquired aplastic anemia. Genomic DNA provided the template from which TCR beta VDJ and CDR3 profiles were obtained. One entry per CDR3 protein results from TCRdb running MiXCR on the reads. In the table there are 50,000 to 65,000 distinct CDR3 sequences, roughly three fifths of which are singletons. Those patients picked for sequencing had displayed CD8+CD57+ cell expansion on flow cytometry. The sample was sorted CD4+, CD8+, or CD8+CD57+ T cells (not recorded which) from PBMCs. These receptors were collected from a human donor with aplastic anemia.

The chain carries TRBV29-1 and TRBJ1-2; 9 bases are shared with TRBD1. The CDR3 is 13 residues long. Trimming cost V 6 bases and J 4 bases; bases outside gene matches: 6. The germline CDR1 and CDR2 sequences are SQVTM and ANQGSEA. In DNA, the CDR3 is TGCAGCGTGGGGTCGGACAGGGGCTATGGCTACACCTTC. Translated: CSVGSDRGYGYTF.

This clonotype was recorded many times. V gene TRBV11-2 combines with J gene TRBJ2-2; D is ambiguous. The CDR3 is 15 amino acids. V lost 2 bases and J 3 bases, leaving 10 bases between the germline ends. Germline V gene data show CDR1 as SGHAT and CDR2 as FQNNGV. The CDR3 here is CASSLFRGDTGELFF. In nucleotides, the CDR3 is TGTGCCAGCAGCTTATTCCGAGGCGACACCGGGGAGCTGTTTTTT.

The chain is built from TRBV2 and TRBJ1-1; the match to TRBD1 covers 7 bases. CDR1 SNHLY and CDR2 FYNNEI come from the germline V gene. Losses at the gene ends were 1 base for V and 1 base for J; bases not matched to a gene: 3. The CDR3 has 15 amino acids. This CDR3 is CASSEGGQQNTEAFF. CDR3 nucleotide sequence: TGTGCCAGCAGTGAAGGGGGACAGCAGAACACTGAAGCTTTCTTT.

V usage is TRBV9 and J usage is TRBJ1-2; possibly TRBD1 for D (6 bases). Trimming removed 4 bases from V and 1 base from J, with 8 bases in between. This CDR3 spans 13 amino acids. Germline CDR1 is SGDLS and CDR2 is YYNGEE. CDR3 residues: CASSKDSNYGYTF. DNA of the CDR3: TGTGCCAGCAGCAAGGACAGTAACTATGGCTACACCTTC.

The rearrangement links TRBV24-1 to TRBJ2-2; TRBD2 agrees at 10 bases. V was pared by 4 bases and J by 2 bases, with 6 bases of the junction left unmatched. Germline assignment: CDR1 KGHDR and CDR2 SFDVKD. There are 17 residues in the CDR3. CDR3 coding DNA: TGTGCCACCAGTGACCCGAGGACTAGCGGAAACACCGGGGAGCTGTTTTTT. Its translation: CATSDPRTSGNTGELFF.

The CDR3 coding sequence is TGTGCCAGTAGTGGGCAGGGGTGGCAAGAGACCCAGTACTTC. It specifies CASSGQGWQETQYF. V usage is TRBV19 and J usage is TRBJ2-5; a possible D gene is TRBD1 (6 bases). V lost 5 bases and J 2 bases, leaving 12 bases between the germline ends. The CDR3 length is 14 residues. Germline loops: CDR1 LNHDA, CDR2 SQIVND (reference sequence).

The chain couples TRBV20-1 to TRBJ2-5; 10 positions agree with TRBD2. The CDR3 extends over 15 amino acids. V shed 2 bases and J 4 bases; nucleotides not matched to a gene: 7. The germline gives CDR1 DFQATT, CDR2 SNEGSKA (reference sequence). The CDR3 region has the DNA TGCAGTGCTAGACCGAGCGGGGGGGGCAGAGAGACCCAGTACTTC. Translating gives CSARPSGGGRETQYF.

This clonotype was counted once. A read error is likely, as this CDR3 ends without the conserved phenylalanine or tryptophan. The chain joins TRBV7-8 to TRBJ1-2; D unresolved. The CDR3 covers 12 residues. Per the germline V gene, CDR1 is SGHVS and CDR2 is FQNEAQ. CDR3 nucleotides: TGTGCCAGCAGCCTCGCTAACTGTGGCTACACCTCC. Translating it yields CASSLANCGYTS.

The chain carries TRBV15 and TRBJ2-7; 11 bases fit TRBD1. Per the germline V gene, CDR1 is LNHNV and CDR2 is YYDKDF (reference sequence). This CDR3 comprises 13 residues. The J segment lost 6 bases and the V segment lost 3 bases, leaving 1 base of the junction unmatched. As DNA, the CDR3 is TGTGCCACCAGCAGGGACAGGGGGCGCGAGCAGTACTTC. This gives the protein CATSRDRGREQYF. Drawing the rest from reference TRBV15 and TRBJ2-7, the complete variable domain is DAMVIQNPRYQVTQFGKPVTLSCSQTLNHNVMYWYQQKSSQAPKLLFHYYDKDFNNEADTPDNFQSRRPNTSFCFLDIRSPGLGDTAMYLCATSRDRGREQYFGPGTRLTVT.

The chain joins TRBV2 to TRBJ1-2, with D uncertain. Looked up from germline, CDR1 is SNHLY and CDR2 is FYNNEI. The V end was cut by 6 bases, the J end by 6 bases, with 14 bases between. The CDR3 runs 13 residues. The CDR3 protein is CASRRDGGDGYTF. Written as DNA, the CDR3 is TGTGCCAGCAGGAGAGACGGTGGTGATGGCTACACCTTC.

This clonotype has at least ten counts. The V call is TRBV15, the J call TRBJ1-1; 8 nucleotides agree with TRBD1. V shed 4 bases, J shed 4 bases, and the junction held 5 bases outside the gene matches. The CDR3 totals 14 residues. The germline gives CDR1 LNHNV, CDR2 YYDKDF (reference sequence). CDR3: CATSKTGVGTEAFF. The CDR3 region has the DNA TGTGCCACCAGCAAGACAGGGGTTGGCACTGAAGCTTTCTTT.

The V and J genes are TRBV29-1 and TRBJ2-3, with a weak D call TRBD2 (5 bases). The CDR3 runs to 14 residues. Trimming pared 6 bases from V and 2 bases from J, leaving 15 bases between. Germline CDR1 SQVTM, CDR2 ANQGSEA. CDR3 residues: CSVIEGLSTDTQYF. In nucleotides, the CDR3 is TGCAGCGTGATAGAGGGCTTATCCACAGATACGCAGTATTTT.

The CDR3 region is CASSGIRDRGSPLHF. As DNA, the CDR3 is TGTGCCAGCAGTGGAATACGGGACAGGGGATCACCCCTCCACTTT. The chain carries TRBV2 and TRBJ1-6, with TRBD1 identical over 10 bases. There are 15 residues in the CDR3. CDR1 SNHLY and CDR2 FYNNEI come from the germline V gene. V trimming: 4 bases; J trimming: 10 bases; junction bases outside the gene matches: 7.

The count of this clonotype is one. The V call is TRBV7-9, the J call TRBJ1-4; 9 bases map to TRBD1. J was trimmed by 6 bases and V by 3 bases; bases with no gene match: 2. Germline assignment: CDR1 SEHNR and CDR2 FQNEAQ (reference sequence). This CDR3 region has 14 residues. The CDR3 sequence: CASSLTGGDEKLFF. The CDR3 DNA follows: TGTGCCAGCAGCTTGACAGGGGGGGATGAAAAACTGTTTTTT.